This T cell receptor beta chain emerged from a study of glioma-infiltrating T cells. This clonotype was counted many times. As yet, its antigen is unknown. The iRepertoire nested amplicon-rescue multiplex PCR amplified TCR alpha and beta CDR3s from RNA. Tissue mRNA or PBMC total RNA, roughly 90-450 ng, went into one-step reverse transcription and amplification. TCRdb analysed the multiplex PCR reads with MiXCR anew, one entry per CDR3 protein. Here the sample spans about 190,000 distinct CDR3 sequences, roughly a third being singletons. The germline CDR1 and CDR2 sequences are DFQATT and SNEGSKA (reference sequence). CDR3 length: 14 residues. V lost 4 bases to trimming and J lost 10 bases; unmatched junction nucleotides: 12. Study findings and constraints: CDR3 overlap between tissue and blood was very small. Gliomas, especially low-grade, showed above-expected tissue-blood divergence; non-neoplastic patients showed below.

This sequence was found in a human donor with low-grade glioma or glioblastoma, undergoing nonglioma brain surgery, or in good health (not recorded which). The chain carries TRBV20-1 and TRBJ2-1, with 8 bases identical to TRBD2. The sample was glioma tissue, nonneoplastic brain tissue, or PBMCs (not recorded which). CDR3 protein: CSAKRELGTNEQFF. CDR3 nucleotides: TGCAGTGCTAAGCGGGAGTTGGGGACGAACGAGCAGTTCTTC.